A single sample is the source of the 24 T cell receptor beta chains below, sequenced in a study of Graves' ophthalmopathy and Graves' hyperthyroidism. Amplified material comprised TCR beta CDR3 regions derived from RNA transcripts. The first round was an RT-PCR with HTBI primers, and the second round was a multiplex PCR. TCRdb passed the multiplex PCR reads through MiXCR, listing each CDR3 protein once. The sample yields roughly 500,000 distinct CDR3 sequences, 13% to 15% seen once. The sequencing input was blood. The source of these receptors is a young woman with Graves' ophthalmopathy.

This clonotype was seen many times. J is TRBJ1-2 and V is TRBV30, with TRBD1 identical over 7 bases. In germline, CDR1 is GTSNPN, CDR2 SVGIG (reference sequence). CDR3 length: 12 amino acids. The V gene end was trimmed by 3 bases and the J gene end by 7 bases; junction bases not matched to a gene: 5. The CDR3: CAWSPRGSGYTF. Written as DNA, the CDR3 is TGTGCCTGGAGCCCCAGGGGGTCTGGCTACACCTTC.

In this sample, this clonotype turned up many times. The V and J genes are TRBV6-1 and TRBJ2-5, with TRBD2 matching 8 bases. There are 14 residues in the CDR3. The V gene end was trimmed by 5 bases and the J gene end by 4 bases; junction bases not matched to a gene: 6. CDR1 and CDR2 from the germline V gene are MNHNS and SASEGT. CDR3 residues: CASSPGGAPETQYF. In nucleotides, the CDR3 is TGTGCCAGCAGTCCCGGGGGGGCTCCAGAGACCCAGTACTTC.

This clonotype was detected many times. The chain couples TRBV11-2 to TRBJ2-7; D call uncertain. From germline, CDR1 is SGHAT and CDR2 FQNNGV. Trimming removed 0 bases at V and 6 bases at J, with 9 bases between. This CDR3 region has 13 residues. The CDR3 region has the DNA TGTGCCAGCAGCTTAGAGGGGTTAGCCGAGCAGTACTTC. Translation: CASSLEGLAEQYF.

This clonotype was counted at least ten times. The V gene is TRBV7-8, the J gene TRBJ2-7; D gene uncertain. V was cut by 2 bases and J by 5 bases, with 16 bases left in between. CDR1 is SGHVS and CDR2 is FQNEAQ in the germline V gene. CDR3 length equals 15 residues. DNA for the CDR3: TGTGCCAGCAGCTTACCTTGGACGGGCGTCGACGAGCAGTACTTC. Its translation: CASSLPWTGVDEQYF.

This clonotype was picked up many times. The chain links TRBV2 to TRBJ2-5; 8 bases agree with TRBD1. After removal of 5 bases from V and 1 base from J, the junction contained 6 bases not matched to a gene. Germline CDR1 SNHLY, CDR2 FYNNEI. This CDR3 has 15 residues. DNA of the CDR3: TGTGCCAGCAGTCCCGGGACAGGCTTCCAAGAGACCCAGTACTTC. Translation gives CASSPGTGFQETQYF.

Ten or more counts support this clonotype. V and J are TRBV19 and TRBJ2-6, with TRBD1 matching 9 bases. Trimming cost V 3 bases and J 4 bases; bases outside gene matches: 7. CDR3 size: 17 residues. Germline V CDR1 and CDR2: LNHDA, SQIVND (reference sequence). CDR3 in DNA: TGTGCCAGTAGTATGGGGACAGGGTTAGGAGGGGCCAACGTCCTGACTTTC. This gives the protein CASSMGTGLGGANVLTF.

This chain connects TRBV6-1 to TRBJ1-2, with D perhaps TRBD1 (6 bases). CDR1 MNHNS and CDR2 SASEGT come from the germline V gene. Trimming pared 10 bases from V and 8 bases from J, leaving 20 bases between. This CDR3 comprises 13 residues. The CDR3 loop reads CATSTGAPLGYTF. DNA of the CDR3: TGTGCCACCTCGACAGGTGCCCCCCTAGGCTACACCTTC.

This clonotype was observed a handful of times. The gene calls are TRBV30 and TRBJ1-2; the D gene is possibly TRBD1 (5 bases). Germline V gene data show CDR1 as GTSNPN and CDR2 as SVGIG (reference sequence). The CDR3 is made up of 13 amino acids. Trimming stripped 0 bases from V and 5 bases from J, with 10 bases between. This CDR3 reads CAWSVVGRYGYTF. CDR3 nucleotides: TGTGCCTGGAGTGTGGTGGGGCGGTATGGCTACACCTTC. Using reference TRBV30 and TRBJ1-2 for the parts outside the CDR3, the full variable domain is SQTIHQWPATLVQPVGSPLSLECTVEGTSNPNLYWYRQAAGRGLQLLFYSVGIGQISSEVPQNLSASRPQDRQFILSSKKLLLSDSGFYLCAWSVVGRYGYTFGSGTRLTVV.

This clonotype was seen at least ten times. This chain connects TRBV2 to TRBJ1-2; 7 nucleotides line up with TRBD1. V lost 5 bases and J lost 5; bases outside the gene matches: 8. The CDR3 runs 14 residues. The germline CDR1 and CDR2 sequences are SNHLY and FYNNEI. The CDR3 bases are TGTGCCAGCAGTAATTTTGACAGGGCGTATGGCTACACCTTC. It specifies CASSNFDRAYGYTF. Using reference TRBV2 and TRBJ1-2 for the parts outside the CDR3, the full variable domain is EPEVTQTPSHQVTQMGQEVILRCVPISNHLYFYWYRQILGQKVEFLVSFYNNEISEKSEIFDDQFSVERPDGSNFTLKIRSTKLEDSAMYFCASSNFDRAYGYTFGSGTRLTVV.

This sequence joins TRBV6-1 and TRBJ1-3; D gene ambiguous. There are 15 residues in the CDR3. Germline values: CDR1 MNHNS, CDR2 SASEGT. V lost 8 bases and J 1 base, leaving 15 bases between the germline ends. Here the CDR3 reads CASVGGSQSGNTIYF. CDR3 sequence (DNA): TGTGCCAGCGTGGGTGGGTCGCAGTCTGGAAACACCATATATTTT.

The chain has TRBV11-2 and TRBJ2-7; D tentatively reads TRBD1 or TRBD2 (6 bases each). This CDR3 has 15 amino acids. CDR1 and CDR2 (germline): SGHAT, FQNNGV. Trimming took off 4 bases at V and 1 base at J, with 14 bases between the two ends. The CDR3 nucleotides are TGTGCCAGCAGCTCTTACACAGGGAGGTCCTACGAGCAGTACTTC. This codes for CASSSYTGRSYEQYF. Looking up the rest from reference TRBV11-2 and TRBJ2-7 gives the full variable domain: EAGVAQSPRYKIIEKRQSVAFWCNPISGHATLYWYQQILGQGPKLLIQFQNNGVVDDSQLPKDRFSAERLKGVDSTLKIQPAKLEDSAVYLCASSSYTGRSYEQYFGPGTRLTVT.

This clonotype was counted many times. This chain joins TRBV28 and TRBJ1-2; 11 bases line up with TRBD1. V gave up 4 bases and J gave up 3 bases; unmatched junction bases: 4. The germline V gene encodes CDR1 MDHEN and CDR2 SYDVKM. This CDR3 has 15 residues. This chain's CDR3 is CASSSDRGLDYGYTF. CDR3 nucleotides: TGTGCCAGCAGTTCGGACAGGGGGCTAGACTATGGCTACACCTTC.

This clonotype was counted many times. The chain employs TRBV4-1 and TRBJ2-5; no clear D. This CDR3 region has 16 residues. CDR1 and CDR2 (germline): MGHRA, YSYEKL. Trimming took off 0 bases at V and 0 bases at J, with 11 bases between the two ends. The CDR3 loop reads CASSQDADSYQETQYF. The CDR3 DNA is TGCGCCAGCAGCCAAGATGCCGACTCCTACCAAGAGACCCAGTACTTC.

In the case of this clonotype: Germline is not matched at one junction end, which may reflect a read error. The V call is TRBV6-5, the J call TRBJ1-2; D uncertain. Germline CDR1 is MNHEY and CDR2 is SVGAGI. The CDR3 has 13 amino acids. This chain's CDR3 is CVSSYGLNYGYTF. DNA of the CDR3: TGTGTCAGCAGTTACGGACTAAACTATGGCTACACCTTC.

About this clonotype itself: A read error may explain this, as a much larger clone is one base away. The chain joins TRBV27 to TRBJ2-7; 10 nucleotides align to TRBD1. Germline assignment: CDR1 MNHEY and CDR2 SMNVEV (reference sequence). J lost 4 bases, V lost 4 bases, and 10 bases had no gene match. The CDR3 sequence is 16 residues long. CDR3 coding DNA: TGTGCCAGCAGTTGGCAAAACCCGGGACAGGGGTACGAGCAGTACGTC. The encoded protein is CASSWQNPGQGYEQYV.

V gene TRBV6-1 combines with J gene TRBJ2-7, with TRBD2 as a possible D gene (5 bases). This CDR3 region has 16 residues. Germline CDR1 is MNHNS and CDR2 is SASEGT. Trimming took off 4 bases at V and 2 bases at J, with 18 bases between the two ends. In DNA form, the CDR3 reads TGTGCCAGCAGTGGGTCTACGGAGCGGTCCGCCTACGAGCAGTACTTC. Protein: CASSGSTERSAYEQYF.

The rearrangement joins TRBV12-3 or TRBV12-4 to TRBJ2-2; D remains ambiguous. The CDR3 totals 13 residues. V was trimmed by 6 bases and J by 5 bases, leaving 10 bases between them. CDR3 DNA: TGTGCCAGCAGGAGACGGTGGACCGGGGAGCTGTTTTTT. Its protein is CASRRRWTGELFF.

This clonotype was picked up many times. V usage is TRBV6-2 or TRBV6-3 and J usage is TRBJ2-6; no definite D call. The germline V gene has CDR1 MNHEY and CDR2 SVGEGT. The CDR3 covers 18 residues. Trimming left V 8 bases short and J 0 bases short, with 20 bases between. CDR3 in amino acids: CASDKHGLPPSGANVLTF. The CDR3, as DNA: TGTGCCAGCGACAAACACGGGTTGCCACCCTCTGGGGCCAACGTCCTGACTTTC.

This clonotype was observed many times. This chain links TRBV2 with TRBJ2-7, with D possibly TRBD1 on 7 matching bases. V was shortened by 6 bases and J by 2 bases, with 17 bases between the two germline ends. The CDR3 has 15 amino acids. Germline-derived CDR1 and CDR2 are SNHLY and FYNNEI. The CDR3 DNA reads TGTGCCAGCAGGGCCGACAGGGCGGGAACCTACGAGCAGTACTTC. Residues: CASRADRAGTYEQYF.

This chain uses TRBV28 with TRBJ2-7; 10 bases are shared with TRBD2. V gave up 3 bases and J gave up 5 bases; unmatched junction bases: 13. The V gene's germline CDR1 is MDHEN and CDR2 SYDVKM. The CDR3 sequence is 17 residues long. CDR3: CASSFLHFEREGDEQYF. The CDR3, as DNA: TGTGCCAGCAGTTTCCTCCATTTCGAGCGGGAGGGCGACGAGCAGTACTTC.

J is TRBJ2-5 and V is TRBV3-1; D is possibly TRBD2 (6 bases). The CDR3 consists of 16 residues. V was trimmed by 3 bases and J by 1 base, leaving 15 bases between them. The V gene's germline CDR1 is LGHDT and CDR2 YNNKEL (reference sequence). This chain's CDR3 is CASSHRLAWPQETQYF. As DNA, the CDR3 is TGTGCCAGCAGCCACCGCCTAGCGTGGCCCCAAGAGACCCAGTACTTC.

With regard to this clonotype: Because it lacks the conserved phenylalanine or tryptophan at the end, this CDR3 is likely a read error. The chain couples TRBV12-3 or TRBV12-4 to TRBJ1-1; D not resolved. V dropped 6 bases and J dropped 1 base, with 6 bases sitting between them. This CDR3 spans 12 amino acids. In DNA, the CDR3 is TGTGCCAGCAGCTCCTCGAACACTGAAGCTTTCTCT. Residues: CASSSSNTEAFS.

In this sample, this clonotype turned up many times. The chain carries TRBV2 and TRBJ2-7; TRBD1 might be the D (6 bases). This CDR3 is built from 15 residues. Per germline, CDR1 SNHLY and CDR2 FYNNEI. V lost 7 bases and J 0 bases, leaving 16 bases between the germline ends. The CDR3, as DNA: TGTGCCAGCAAATCGACAGGAACCTTCTCCTACGAGCAGTACTTC. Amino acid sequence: CASKSTGTFSYEQYF.

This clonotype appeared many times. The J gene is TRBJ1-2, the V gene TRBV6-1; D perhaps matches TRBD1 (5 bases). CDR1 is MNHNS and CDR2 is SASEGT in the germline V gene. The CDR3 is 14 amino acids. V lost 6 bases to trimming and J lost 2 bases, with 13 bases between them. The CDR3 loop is CASSDSNSNYGYTF. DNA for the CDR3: TGTGCCAGCAGCGACAGTAATTCAAACTATGGCTACACCTTC.